These 13 T cell receptor beta chains came from one sample sequenced in a study of response to subunit inactivated influenza vaccine. TCRdb fed the RT-PCR reads into MiXCR, producing one record per CDR3 protein. The sample lists more than 500,000 distinct CDR3 sequences; about 11% were seen once. These data were also reused for a study on T cells expressing NK-cell markers. From that study: cDNA encoding TCR beta was synthesized via 5'RACE template switching incorporating UMIs.

The sample was PBMCs from blood, taken on the day of vaccination. These receptors all come from a man aged 45-65 years who received an inactivated influenza vaccine.

The rearrangement joins TRBV4-3 to TRBJ1-5; D is undetermined. Deletions cut 7 bases from V and 0 bases from J, with 13 bases between. Germline CDR1 reads LGHNA; CDR2 reads YSLEER. The CDR3 runs 15 residues. As DNA, the CDR3 is TGCGCCAGCAACGACGGGATTTATAGCAATCAGCCCCAGCATTTT. Protein: CASNDGIYSNQPQHF.

CDR3 region: CASSFGMNEQFF. CDR3 sequence (DNA): TGTGCCAGCAGCTTTGGGATGAATGAGCAGTTCTTC. The rearrangement joins TRBV11-3 to TRBJ2-1; D gene uncertain. The V end lost 3 bases, the J end lost 7 bases, and 7 bases lay between the germline ends. The CDR3 is 12 residues long. Germline assignment: CDR1 SGHNT and CDR2 YENEEA. The full variable domain, in which reference TRBV11-3 and TRBJ2-1 provide the parts outside the CDR3, is EAGVVQSPRYKIIEKKQPVAFWCNPISGHNTLYWYLQNLGQGPELLIRYENEEAVDDSQLPKDRFSAERLKGVDSTLKIQPAELGDSAVYLCASSFGMNEQFFGPGTRLTVL.

Comments on this clonotype: A much larger clone differs from this one at a single base, so this may be a read error. The chain links TRBV12-3 or TRBV12-4 to TRBJ1-2; no definite D call. The CDR3 is made up of 15 amino acids. V lost 5 bases and J 6 bases, leaving 19 bases between the germline ends. Written as DNA, the CDR3 is TGTGCCAGCAGTCAGGTCCTGTCGGGATTGCATGGCTACACCTTC. It yields the protein CASSQVLSGLHGYTF.

Notes on this clonotype: Sequence at one end of the junction differs from germline and may be a read error. The CDR3 protein is CASSLGPLGTDTQYF. CDR3 coding DNA: TGTGCTAGCAGCTTAGGGCCCCTGGGCACAGATACGCAGTATTTT. This rearrangement joins TRBV7-7 to TRBJ2-3; no reliable D call. The CDR3 extends over 15 amino acids. Germline CDR1 reads SSHAT; CDR2 reads FNYEAQ (reference sequence).

This clonotype was counted a few times. The chain employs TRBV18 and TRBJ1-1, with unresolved D. The germline V gene has CDR1 KGHSH and CDR2 LQKENI. The V gene lost 5 bases and the J gene lost 1 base, with 11 bases spanning the gap. This CDR3 comprises 14 residues. Here the CDR3 reads CASSAQNRNTEAFF. The CDR3 nucleotides are TGTGCCAGCTCAGCTCAAAATCGGAACACTGAAGCTTTCTTT.

This clonotype was counted between two and nine times. This rearrangement joins TRBV5-1 to TRBJ2-7; D is possibly TRBD1 or TRBD2 (5 bases each). Germline CDR1 and CDR2: SGHRS and YFSETQ. V was trimmed by 4 bases and J by 5 bases, leaving 16 bases between them. The CDR3 runs to 14 residues. The CDR3 loop is CASSRWTRDDEQYF. CDR3 DNA sequence: TGCGCCAGCAGCCGCTGGACGAGGGACGACGAGCAGTACTTC.

This sequence joins TRBV2 and TRBJ2-3; D might be TRBD1 (6 bases). CDR1 is SNHLY, CDR2 FYNNEI, per germline. The CDR3 runs to 14 residues. V lost 5 bases and J lost 2, with 11 bases in between. CDR3 nucleotide sequence: TGTGCCAGCAGTACGACAGGCTACACAGATACGCAGTATTTT. Encoded protein: CASSTTGYTDTQYF. Together with reference TRBV2 and TRBJ2-3, the CDR3 gives the full variable domain: EPEVTQTPSHQVTQMGQEVILRCVPISNHLYFYWYRQILGQKVEFLVSFYNNEISEKSEIFDDQFSVERPDGSNFTLKIRSTKLEDSAMYFCASSTTGYTDTQYFGPGTRLTVL.

This clonotype appeared a few times. The V gene is TRBV6-1, the J gene TRBJ2-2; maybe TRBD1 (5 bases). The V gene's germline CDR1 is MNHNS and CDR2 SASEGT. This CDR3 has 18 residues. Trimming took 2 bases from V and 4 from J, leaving 20 bases between them. CDR3 protein: CASSEWALDTTRTGELFF. The CDR3 DNA is TGTGCCAGCAGTGAATGGGCGCTGGACACCACTCGCACCGGGGAGCTGTTTTTT.

There are many counts of this clonotype. The genes are TRBV12-3 or TRBV12-4 and TRBJ2-3; D is unresolved. V lost 4 bases and J lost 3, with 11 bases in between. This CDR3 spans 14 amino acids. CDR3 amino acids: CASSYTRGTDTQYF. DNA of the CDR3: TGTGCCAGCAGTTATACCAGAGGTACAGATACGCAGTATTTT.

This clonotype occurred a few times. The genes are TRBV5-1 and TRBJ1-1; TRBD1 agrees at 10 bases. This CDR3 contains 19 residues. With 0 bases clipped from V and 4 bases from J, the junction kept 15 bases outside the gene matches. Germline loops: CDR1 SGHRS, CDR2 YFSETQ. CDR3: CASSLAGTGTGVWRTEAFF. In nucleotides, the CDR3 is TGCGCCAGCAGCTTGGCCGGAACCGGGACAGGGGTGTGGCGCACTGAAGCTTTCTTT.

The chain has TRBV7-2 and TRBJ2-1; D call uncertain. The germline V gene has CDR1 SGHTA and CDR2 FQGNSA. V lost 1 base and J 6 bases, leaving 13 bases between the germline ends. CDR3 length: 15 amino acids. The CDR3 reads CASSLGPPGINEQFF. For the CDR3, the DNA is TGTGCCAGCAGCTTAGGTCCCCCGGGTATCAATGAGCAGTTCTTC.

The V call is TRBV30, the J call TRBJ1-4, with unresolved D. Trimming removed 1 base from V and 8 bases from J, with 11 bases in between. CDR3 length equals 13 residues. CDR1 is GTSNPN and CDR2 is SVGIG in the germline V gene (reference sequence). The CDR3 loop is CAWSGQYQEKLFF. The CDR3 DNA sequence: TGTGCCTGGAGTGGGCAGTACCAGGAAAAACTGTTTTTT.

Points on this clonotype: The junction and the germline gene differ at one end; a read error may be behind it. The rearrangement uses TRBV12-3 or TRBV12-4 and TRBJ2-1; 11 bases align to TRBD2. There are 16 residues in the CDR3. This CDR3 is CASSPGLADLRGKQIF. The CDR3, as DNA: TGTGCCAGCAGTCCGGGACTAGCGGACCTCCGGGGTAAGCAGATCTTC.